The 17 T cell receptor beta chains below were found in one sample sequenced in a study of spatial heterogeneity in lung cancer. Findings of the study overall: Mutation tallies in tumors tracked expanded intratumoral alpha and beta TCR counts.

MiXCR, run by TCRdb on the 5' RACE reads, gives a single entry per CDR3 protein. Of about 10,000 distinct CDR3 sequences detected, less than 7.5% appear once; the ten largest clones hold roughly a tenth. Their cognate antigens are unknown. Stated time point: sample taken at primary tumor resection. Sample: lung tumor tissue, taken at surgery. The receptor source for this set is a male donor with early-stage non-small cell lung cancer.

Regarding this clonotype: Within a library made for alpha chains, this beta chain is off target, and its count is uninformative. The chain employs TRBV6-6 and TRBJ1-5; D gene unclear. The germline V gene encodes CDR1 MNHNY and CDR2 SVGAGI (reference sequence). V was cut by 8 bases and J by 2 bases, with 16 bases left in between. The CDR3 contains 15 residues. Here the CDR3 DNA reads TGTGCCAGCGGGCCTAGCTCGAAAGGCAATCAGCCCCAGCATTTT. This encodes CASGPSSKGNQPQHF.

This clonotype occurred many times. This beta chain was picked up by a library intended for alpha chains and is off target, so its count carries little meaning. The chain is built from TRBV2 and TRBJ1-6, with D unresolved. V dropped 2 bases and J dropped 8 bases, with 4 bases sitting between them. From germline, CDR1 is SNHLY and CDR2 FYNNEI. The CDR3 contains 12 residues. CDR3 protein: CASSETHSPLHF. CDR3 sequence (DNA): TGTGCCAGCAGTGAAACTCATTCACCCCTCCACTTT.

This clonotype was seen at least ten times. In a library made to pick up alpha chains, this beta chain is a stray read with a size that means little. The chain couples TRBV27 to TRBJ1-2; 7 bases agree with TRBD1. V shed 1 base and J 8 bases; nucleotides not matched to a gene: 7. This CDR3 is built from 14 residues. Germline V gene sequence: CDR1 MNHEY, CDR2 SMNVEV (reference sequence). CDR3 in DNA: TGTGCCAGCAGTTTATACCCGACAGGGAGCGGCTACACCTTC. The encoded protein is CASSLYPTGSGYTF.

This clonotype was found many times. Little can be read into the size of this beta chain, an off-target read in a library designed for alpha chains. CDR3 region: CSARDQLEAQYF. DNA of the CDR3: TGCAGTGCTAGAGATCAACTAGAGGCGCAGTATTTT. V and J are TRBV20-1 and TRBJ2-3, with D perhaps matching TRBD2 (5 bases). CDR1 DFQATT and CDR2 SNEGSKA come from the germline V gene (reference sequence). Trimming removed 0 bases from V and 10 bases from J, with 11 bases in between. CDR3 length equals 12 residues.

This clonotype is labeled medium-sized. Little can be read into the size of this beta chain, an off-target read in a library designed for alpha chains. This rearrangement joins TRBV20-1 to TRBJ2-5; D is unclear. From germline, CDR1 is DFQATT and CDR2 SNEGSKA (reference sequence). Trimming took off 3 bases at V and 5 bases at J, with 7 bases between the two ends. CDR3 length: 11 amino acids. In nucleotides, the CDR3 is TGCAGTGCTAGTTCCGACGAGACCCAGTACTTC. Translation gives CSASSDETQYF.

By frequency in the sample, this clonotype is medium-sized. Because this beta chain is a stray read in a library intended to capture alpha chains, its abundance should not be given much weight. CDR3 in DNA: TGCAGTGCTGCACTAGCGGGAGGGTTAAATGAGCAGTTCTTC. Its translation: CSAALAGGLNEQFF. The chain carries TRBV20-1 and TRBJ2-1; TRBD2 matches 13 bases. With V trimmed by 5 bases and J by 7 bases, 5 bases remained unmatched. Germline V CDR1 and CDR2: DFQATT, SNEGSKA (reference sequence). The CDR3 is 14 amino acids.

This clonotype appeared many times. Found in a library prepared for alpha chains, this beta chain is an off-target read, and its abundance has little meaning. The rearrangement joins TRBV7-2 to TRBJ1-6, with TRBD1 as a possible D gene (6 bases). The CDR3 has 15 residues. The germline V gene has CDR1 SGHTA and CDR2 FQGNSA. Trimming took off 6 bases at V and 11 bases at J, with 20 bases between the two ends. DNA for the CDR3: TGTGCCAGCAGTCGAGAACCAGGGACATCTCCACCCCTCCACTTT. This gives the protein CASSREPGTSPPLHF.

This clonotype has at least ten counts. The size of this beta chain means little, since it is a stray read in a library made for alpha chains. The CDR3 DNA is TGCAGTGCTAGAGTCCCAGGGGAAGTGGGTGAAGCTTTCTTT. Its translation is CSARVPGEVGEAFF. J is TRBJ1-1 and V is TRBV20-1; a weak D match, TRBD1 (6 bases). Trimming cost V 1 base and J 7 bases, with 16 bases left between them. This CDR3 is 14 amino acids long. Germline V gene sequence: CDR1 DFQATT, CDR2 SNEGSKA (reference sequence).

This clonotype was picked up many times. Within a library made for alpha chains, this beta chain is off target, and its count is uninformative. The chain links TRBV7-8 to TRBJ2-1, with 9 nucleotides matching TRBD2. CDR1 and CDR2 from the germline V gene are SGHVS and FQNEAQ. The V and J ends lost 2 bases and 0 bases, in that order; junction bases with no gene match: 5. This CDR3 contains 17 residues. CDR3 region: CASSLRLSGSSYNEQFF. Here the CDR3 DNA reads TGTGCCAGCAGCTTACGCCTTAGCGGGAGCTCCTACAATGAGCAGTTCTTC.

This clonotype came up many times. A library made for alpha chains picked up this beta chain off target, so its size means little. V gene TRBV7-4 combines with J gene TRBJ2-1; TRBD2 aligns across 7 bases. CDR3 length: 16 amino acids. CDR1 and CDR2 (germline): SGHVT, SQSDAQ. After removal of 5 bases from V and 5 bases from J, the junction contained 12 bases not matched to a gene. The CDR3: CASSAGYGLGDNEQFF. CDR3 sequence (DNA): TGTGCCAGCAGCGCAGGTTACGGACTAGGCGACAATGAGCAGTTCTTC.

This clonotype counts as medium-sized. This beta chain is a stray read from a library made for alpha chains; its abundance is not meaningful. This chain's CDR3 is CSARSAGGVNTEAFF. The CDR3 nucleotides are TGCAGTGCTAGAAGCGCAGGGGGAGTTAACACTGAAGCTTTCTTT. The chain combines TRBV20-1 with TRBJ1-1; 7 bases fit TRBD1. CDR1 and CDR2 (germline): DFQATT, SNEGSKA (reference sequence). The junction had 8 bases not matched to a gene; V was cut back by 2 bases and J by 2 bases. This CDR3 contains 15 residues.

A word on this clonotype: With the library built for alpha chains, this beta chain is off target and its frequency is not meaningful. V usage is TRBV2 and J usage is TRBJ2-7, with a weak D call TRBD2 (6 bases). The CDR3 loop spans 13 amino acids. V shed 7 bases and J shed 4 bases, with 14 bases lying between them. Germline V lookup: CDR1 SNHLY, CDR2 FYNNEI. CDR3 sequence (DNA): TGTGCCAGCATAGAGGGACTCCTTTACGAGCAGTACTTC. It yields the protein CASIEGLLYEQYF.

This clonotype has ten or more counts. Since it is a stray read in a library aimed at alpha chains, this beta chain has a size that is not meaningful. The chain has TRBV5-1 and TRBJ2-7, with 7 bases that match TRBD1. There are 13 residues in the CDR3. From germline, CDR1 is SGHRS and CDR2 YFSETQ. The trim removed 0 bases at V and 6 bases at J, leaving 3 bases unmatched. CDR3 sequence reads: CASSLGQGGEQYV. The CDR3, as DNA: TGCGCCAGCAGCTTGGGACAGGGCGGCGAGCAGTACGTC.

This clonotype was seen at least ten times. As an off-target read in a library built for alpha chains, this beta chain has a frequency of little significance. DNA for the CDR3: TGCAGTGCTAGTAGGGGACTAGCGGGCGAGCAGTACTTC. It translates to CSASRGLAGEQYF. This sequence joins TRBV20-1 and TRBJ2-7, with 12 bases matching TRBD2. This CDR3 has 13 residues. The junction had 3 bases not matched to a gene; V was cut back by 3 bases and J by 6 bases. In germline, CDR1 is DFQATT, CDR2 SNEGSKA (reference sequence).

This clonotype was seen at least ten times. The size of this beta chain means little, since it is a stray read in a library made for alpha chains. Here the CDR3 reads CASSLLKGVNEQFF. The CDR3 coding sequence is TGCGCCAGCAGCTTGTTGAAAGGGGTCAATGAGCAGTTCTTC. This chain links TRBV5-1 with TRBJ2-1, with D perhaps TRBD1 (5 bases). Germline V lookup: CDR1 SGHRS, CDR2 YFSETQ. The V end was cut by 1 base, the J end by 6 bases, with 11 bases between. The CDR3 is 14 residues long.

A note on this clonotype: The library was built for alpha chains, so this beta chain is an off-target read and its size means little. The rearrangement joins TRBV6-5 to TRBJ1-1; D not certain. The CDR3 spans 11 residues. Germline loops: CDR1 MNHEY, CDR2 SVGAGI. Trimming took 4 bases from V and 4 from J, leaving 4 bases between them. CDR3 residues: CASSWGTEAFF. CDR3 DNA: TGTGCCAGCAGTTGGGGCACTGAAGCTTTCTTT.

This clonotype was counted at least ten times. This beta chain is a stray read from a library made for alpha chains; its abundance is not meaningful. The chain recombines TRBV18 with TRBJ1-2; possibly TRBD1 for D (6 bases). CDR1 is KGHSH and CDR2 is LQKENI in the germline V gene. The CDR3 is made up of 15 amino acids. V gave up 0 bases and J gave up 7 bases, with 15 bases separating them. In DNA, the CDR3 is TGTGCCAGCTCACCACCTGGGGGCAAGTTCGGTGGCTACACCTTC. It encodes CASSPPGGKFGGYTF.